The sequence of this T cell receptor (beta chain) was determined in a study of CD8+CD57+ T cells in acquired aplastic anemia. The overall study: On average, sorted CD4+ and CD8+ cells gave roughly 3 ug of DNA. Study-level results: Fewer than 30 CD8+ CDR3 sequences were shared between patients and controls. With respect to CD8+ Simpson's diversity, patients and controls did not differ significantly.

According to the study, genomic DNA was the template for TCR beta VDJ and CDR3 profiling. TCRdb re-analysed the reads in MiXCR, keeping a single row per CDR3 protein. The sample includes about 160,000 distinct CDR3 sequences, about 64% of them seen just once. All sequencing subjects had displayed CD8+CD57+ cell expansion on flow cytometry. Concerning this clonotype itself: Its specificity is not known.

The V gene's germline CDR1 is SNHLY and CDR2 FYNNEI. CDR3 length: 15 amino acids. The V gene lost 8 bases and the J gene lost 4 bases, with 18 bases spanning the gap. The sequencing input was sorted CD4+, CD8+, or CD8+CD57+ T cells (not recorded which) from PBMCs. This chain connects TRBV2 to TRBJ2-1; maybe TRBD2 (6 bases). The receptor's source is a human donor with aplastic anemia. For the CDR3, the DNA is TGTGCCAGCGCGGAAAACGGGACTCCGTACAATGAGCAGTTCTTC. It yields the protein CASAENGTPYNEQFF. Variable domain in full (rest from reference TRBV2 and TRBJ2-1): EPEVTQTPSHQVTQMGQEVILRCVPISNHLYFYWYRQILGQKVEFLVSFYNNEISEKSEIFDDQFSVERPDGSNFTLKIRSTKLEDSAMYFCASAENGTPYNEQFFGPGTRLTVL.